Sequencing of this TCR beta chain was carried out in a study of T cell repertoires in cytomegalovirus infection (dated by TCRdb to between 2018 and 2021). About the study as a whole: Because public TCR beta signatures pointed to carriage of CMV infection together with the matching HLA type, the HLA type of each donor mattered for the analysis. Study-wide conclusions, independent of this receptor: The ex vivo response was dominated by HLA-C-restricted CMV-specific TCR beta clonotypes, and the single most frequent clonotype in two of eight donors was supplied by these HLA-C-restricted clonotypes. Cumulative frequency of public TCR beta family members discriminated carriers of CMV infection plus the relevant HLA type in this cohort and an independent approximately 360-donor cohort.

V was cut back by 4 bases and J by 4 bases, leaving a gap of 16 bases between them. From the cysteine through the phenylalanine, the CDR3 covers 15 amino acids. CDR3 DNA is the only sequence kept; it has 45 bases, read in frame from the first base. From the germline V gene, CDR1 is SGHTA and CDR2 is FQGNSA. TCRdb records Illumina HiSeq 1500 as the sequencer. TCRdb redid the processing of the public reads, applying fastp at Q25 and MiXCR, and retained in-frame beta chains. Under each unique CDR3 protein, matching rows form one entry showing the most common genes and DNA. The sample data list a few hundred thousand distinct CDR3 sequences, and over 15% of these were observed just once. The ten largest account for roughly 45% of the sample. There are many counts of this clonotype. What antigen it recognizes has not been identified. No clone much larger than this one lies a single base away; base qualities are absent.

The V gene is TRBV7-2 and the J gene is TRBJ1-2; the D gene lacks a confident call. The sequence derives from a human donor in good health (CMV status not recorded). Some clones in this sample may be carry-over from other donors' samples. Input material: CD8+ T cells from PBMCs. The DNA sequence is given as TGTGCCAGCAGCTATACGGACTTCGGGCTCTATGGCTACACCTTC. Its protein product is CASSYTDFGLYGYTF.